This T cell receptor (beta chain) came from a study of T cells in Graves' hyperthyroidism and ophthalmopathy. Study-wide findings and caveats: A median around 5.9 months before onset, the model predicted ophthalmopathy. A 13 V-J signature model discriminated ophthalmopathy versus stable hyperthyroidism.

Researchers took RNA transcripts and amplified the TCR beta CDR3 regions from them. During a first-round RT-PCR of the TCR CDR3, the HTBI primer set was used. TCRdb ran MiXCR on the multiplex PCR reads and lists one entry per CDR3 protein. The sample records some 500,000 distinct CDR3 sequences, approximately 25% being singletons. This clonotype was counted a few times. The antigen is undetermined. Because the CDR3 is missing its conserved closing phenylalanine or tryptophan, this is likely a read error. Clinical symptoms, serum thyroxine, TRAb, thyroid ultrasound and orbital computed tomography established diagnosis. This CDR3 region has 13 residues. Per the germline V gene, CDR1 is MNHNS and CDR2 is SASEGT. Trimming cost V 11 bases and J 6 bases; bases outside gene matches: 13.

Sequencing was performed on blood. The receptor was derived from a woman in her twenties or thirties with Graves' ophthalmopathy. V is TRBV6-1 and J is TRBJ2-7, with 7 bases lining up with TRBD1. The CDR3 DNA follows: TGTGCCGCAACCTCCGGGACAGCCCTCGAGCAGTACTAC. Protein sequence: CAATSGTALEQYY.